This paragraph covers one T cell receptor beta chain sequence. This sample is part of a study of blood T cell repertoires in COVID-19. CDR3 size: 14 residues. CDR1 is MNHEY and CDR2 is SVGEGT in the germline V gene. The J segment lost 6 bases and the V segment lost 5 bases, leaving 8 bases of the junction unmatched. Libraries were prepared by immunoSEQ multiplex PCR; TCRdb keeps only in-frame clonotypes and omits some of them. Found here are hundreds of thousands of clones, roughly 88% of them singletons; the top ten hold 2.1%. The source material was peripheral blood. This clonotype was obtained from a woman aged 40 to 55 who had recovered from COVID-19. The chain is built from TRBV6-2 or TRBV6-3 and TRBJ1-2; 8 nucleotides line up with TRBD1. CDR3 bases: TGTGCCAGCAGTCTGGACAGGGTGCAGAATGGCTACACCTTC. Its protein product is CASSLDRVQNGYTF.